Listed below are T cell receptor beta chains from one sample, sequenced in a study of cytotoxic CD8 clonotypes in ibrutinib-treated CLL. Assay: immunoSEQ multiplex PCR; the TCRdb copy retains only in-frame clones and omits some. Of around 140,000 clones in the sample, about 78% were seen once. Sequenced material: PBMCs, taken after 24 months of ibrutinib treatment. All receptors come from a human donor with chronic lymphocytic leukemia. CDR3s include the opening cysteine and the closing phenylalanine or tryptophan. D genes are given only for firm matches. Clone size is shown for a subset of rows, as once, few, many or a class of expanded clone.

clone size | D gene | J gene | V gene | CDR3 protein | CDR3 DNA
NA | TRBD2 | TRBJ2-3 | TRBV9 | CASSVVGSGPDTQYF | TGTGCCAGCAGCGTAGTTGGTAGCGGGCCAGATACGCAGTATTTT
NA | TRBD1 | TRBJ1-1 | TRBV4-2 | CASRRTRDSGTEAFF | TGTGCCAGCAGGCGAACCCGGGACAGTGGAACTGAAGCTTTCTTT
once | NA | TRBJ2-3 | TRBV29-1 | CSVVPSNYVGTDTQYF | TGCAGCGTTGTTCCGAGCAACTACGTAGGCACAGATACGCAGTATTTT
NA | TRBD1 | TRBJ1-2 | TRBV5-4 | CASSPPGTGEYGYTF | TGTGCCAGCAGCCCCCCCGGGACAGGGGAGTATGGCTACACCTTC
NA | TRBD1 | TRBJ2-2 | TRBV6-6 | CASRSGQGDTGELFF | TGTGCCAGCAGGTCGGGACAGGGGGACACCGGGGAGCTGTTTTTT
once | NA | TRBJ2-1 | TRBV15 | CATSSSGTYNEQFF | TGTGCCACCAGCAGCAGCGGCACCTACAATGAGCAGTTCTTC
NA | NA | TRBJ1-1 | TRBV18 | CASSGGGDTEAFF | TGTGCCAGCTCAGGGGGTGGGGACACTGAAGCTTTCTTT
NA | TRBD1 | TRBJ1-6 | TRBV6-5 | CASSYRWAGGGSPLHF | TGTGCCAGCAGTTACCGGTGGGCAGGGGGGGGATCACCCCTCCACTTT
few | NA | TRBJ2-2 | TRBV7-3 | CASSFLGTGELFF | TGTGCCAGCAGCTTCTTGGGAACCGGGGAGCTGTTTTTT
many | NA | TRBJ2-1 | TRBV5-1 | CASSYSGREQFF | TGCGCCAGCAGCTATTCCGGCAGGGAGCAGTTCTTC
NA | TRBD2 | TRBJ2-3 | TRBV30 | CAWGGVTQYF | TGTGCCTGGGGGGGGGTTACGCAGTATTTT
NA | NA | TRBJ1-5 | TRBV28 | CASTQPPLRPQHF | TGTGCCAGCACCCAACCCCCGCTTAGGCCCCAGCATTTT
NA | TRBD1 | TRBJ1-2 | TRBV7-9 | CASSLGAGDSYGYTF | TGTGCCAGCAGCTTAGGGGCAGGGGACAGCTATGGCTACACCTTC
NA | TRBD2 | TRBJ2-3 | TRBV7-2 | CASSYLAGVIDTQYF | TGTGCCAGCAGCTACCTAGCGGGAGTCATAGATACGCAGTATTTT
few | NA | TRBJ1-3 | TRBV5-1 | CASSLGGYSGNTIYF | TGCGCCAGCAGCTTGGGGGGGTACTCTGGAAACACCATATATTTT
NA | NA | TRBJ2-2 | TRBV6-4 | CATRPANTGELFF | TGTGCCACCCGCCCGGCGAACACCGGGGAGCTGTTTTTT
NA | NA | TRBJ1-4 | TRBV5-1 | CASSLGASNEKLFF | TGCGCCAGCAGCTTGGGCGCCTCTAATGAAAAACTGTTTTTT
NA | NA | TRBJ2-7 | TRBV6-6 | CASSSDQGREQYF | TGTGCCAGCAGTTCGGACCAGGGCCGCGAGCAGTACTTC
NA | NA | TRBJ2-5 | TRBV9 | CASSPTSGETQYF | TGTGCCAGCAGCCCCACAAGCGGGGAGACCCAGTACTTC
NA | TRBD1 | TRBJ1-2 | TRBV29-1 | CSVDPGTVYGYTF | TGCAGCGTCGACCCCGGGACAGTCTATGGCTACACCTTC
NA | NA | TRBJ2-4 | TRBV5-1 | CASSLASGLGNIQYF | TGCGCCAGCAGCTTGGCTTCTGGATTGGGAAACATTCAGTACTTC
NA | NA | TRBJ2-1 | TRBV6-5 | CASSYSPTLYNEQFF | TGTGCCAGCAGTTACTCGCCGACACTCTACAATGAGCAGTTCTTC
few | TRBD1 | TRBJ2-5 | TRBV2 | CASSEGTGVFWETQYF | TGTGCCAGCAGTGAAGGGACAGGGGTTTTCTGGGAGACCCAGTACTTC
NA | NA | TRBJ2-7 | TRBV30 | CAWSRGPTYEQYF | TGTGCCTGGAGTCGCGGGCCCACCTACGAGCAGTACTTC
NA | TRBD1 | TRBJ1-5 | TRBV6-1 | CASRRDRVSSQPQHF | TGTGCCAGCAGACGGGACAGGGTGTCTAGTCAGCCCCAGCATTTT
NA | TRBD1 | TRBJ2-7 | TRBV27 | CASSLTGAGHEQYF | TGTGCCAGCAGCCTGACAGGGGCGGGTCACGAGCAGTACTTC
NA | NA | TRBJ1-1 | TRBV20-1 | CSGEGSTEAFF | TGCAGTGGGGAGGGCAGCACTGAAGCTTTCTTT
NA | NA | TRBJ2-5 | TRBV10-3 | CAISAAGKKETQYF | TGTGCCATCAGTGCGGCGGGAAAGAAAGAGACCCAGTACTTC
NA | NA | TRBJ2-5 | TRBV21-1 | CASSKGTALETQYF | TGTGCCAGCAGCAAGGGTACCGCGCTGGAGACCCAGTACTTC
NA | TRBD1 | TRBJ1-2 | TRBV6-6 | CASSYPGQVNGYTF | TGTGCCAGCAGTTACCCGGGACAGGTCAATGGCTACACCTTC
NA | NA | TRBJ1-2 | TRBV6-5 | CASSYSRDNYGYTF | TGTGCCAGCAGTTACTCGAGAGACAACTATGGCTACACCTTC
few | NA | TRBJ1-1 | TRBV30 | CAWSGGSEAFF | TGTGCCTGGAGTGGGGGGTCCGAAGCTTTCTTT
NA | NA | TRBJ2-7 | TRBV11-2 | CASSSRDYEQYF | TGTGCCAGCAGCTCCCGGGACTACGAGCAGTACTTC
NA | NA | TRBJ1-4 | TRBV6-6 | CASSPPGGLNEKLFF | TGTGCCAGCAGCCCCCCGGGGGGGCTTAATGAAAAACTGTTTTTT
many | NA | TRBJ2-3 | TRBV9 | CASSQGSTDTQYF | TGTGCCAGCAGCCAAGGGAGCACAGATACGCAGTATTTT
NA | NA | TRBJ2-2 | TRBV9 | CASSVRANTGELFF | TGTGCCAGCAGCGTGCGAGCTAACACCGGGGAGCTGTTTTTT
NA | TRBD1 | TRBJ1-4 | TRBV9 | CASSTGDQNEKLFF | TGTGCCAGCAGCACAGGGGACCAAAATGAAAAACTGTTTTTT
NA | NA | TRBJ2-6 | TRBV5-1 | CASSLDRAGANVLTF | TGCGCCAGCAGCTTGGACAGGGCCGGGGCCAACGTCCTGACTTTC
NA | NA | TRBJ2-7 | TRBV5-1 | CASSPTGTATAYEQYF | TGCGCCAGCAGCCCCACGGGGACCGCCACCGCCTACGAGCAGTACTTC
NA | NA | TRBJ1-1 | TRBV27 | CASTQNGGSWTEAFF | TGTGCCAGCACCCAGAATGGGGGGTCGTGGACTGAAGCTTTCTTT
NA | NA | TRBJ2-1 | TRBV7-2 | CASSPRGLGHDEQFF | TGTGCCAGCAGCCCCCGGGGGTTGGGTCACGATGAGCAGTTCTTC
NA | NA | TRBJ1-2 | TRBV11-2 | CASSLDPWESNYGYTF | TGTGCCAGCAGCTTAGATCCCTGGGAGAGCAACTATGGCTACACCTTC
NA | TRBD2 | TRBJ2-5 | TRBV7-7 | CASSSGAVQETQYF | TGTGCTAGCAGCAGCGGGGCAGTCCAAGAGACCCAGTACTTC
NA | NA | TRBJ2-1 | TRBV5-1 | CASSLGGAGLLNEQFF | TGCGCCAGCAGCTTGGGCGGGGCGGGACTCCTCAATGAGCAGTTCTTC
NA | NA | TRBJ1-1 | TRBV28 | CASSFWDGNTEAFF | TGTGCCAGCAGTTTTTGGGACGGGAACACTGAAGCTTTCTTT
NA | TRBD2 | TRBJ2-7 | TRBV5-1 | CASSLGPGLAGDEQYF | TGCGCCAGCAGCTTGGGGCCCGGACTAGCGGGAGACGAGCAGTACTTC